The sequence of this T cell receptor beta chain was determined in a study of cytomegalovirus exposure and HLA in healthy donors. Turning to the study itself: HLA-typed donors contributed some 85 million unique TCRs, which were held in an early data release.

Study conclusions and caveats: Among the sequence variants, a highly shared cluster was likely an artifact of sequencing. As a later analysis revealed, most CMV-associated TCR beta chains appeared HLA-restricted. Some V segments, including TRBV6-2 and TRBV6-3, were excluded as indistinguishable.

Looked up from germline, CDR1 is KGHSH and CDR2 is LQKENI. V lost 1 base to trimming and J lost 7 bases; unmatched junction nucleotides: 8. The CDR3 covers 18 residues. Note on this clone: Its specificity is unknown.

With 60 Vbeta and 13 Jbeta primers, the PCR was carried out. Only in-frame clones appear in the TCRdb table, and some are missing; sequencing was by immunoSEQ multiplex PCR. The sample records 120,000 to 150,000 clones, around 80% being singletons. This receptor was identified in a male donor in good health and CMV-seropositive. This chain joins TRBV18 and TRBJ2-2, with 14 nucleotides matching TRBD2. Sequenced input: PBMCs. Here the CDR3 reads CASSPLGLAGGLGGELFF. DNA of the CDR3: TGTGCCAGCTCACCACTAGGACTAGCGGGAGGTCTCGGCGGGGAGCTGTTTTTT.